The sample holds a few counts of the clone carrying this T cell receptor (beta chain). Antigen specificity is unknown. 5'RACE with constant-segment primers yielded barcoded, UMI-tagged TCR alpha and TCR beta cDNA libraries. Via MiXCR, TCRdb re-called the 5' RACE reads, giving one row per CDR3 protein. The sample carries hundreds of thousands of distinct CDR3 sequences, under 20% recorded once. This record belongs to a study of T-cell memory formation after mild COVID-19. Findings and caveats of the study: Those CD4+ clones that contracted were mainly in CM and EM (CD8+ ones in EMRA). Balance between CD4 and CD8 was seen in clones contracting day 15 to 85, and a CD4+ lean was seen in later expanders. Some clones that responded were present in memory (sampled pre-infection), which suggests cross-reactive memory joined.

Trimming at V came to 1 base and at J to 1 base, leaving 11 bases not matched to a gene. The V gene's germline CDR1 is LGHDT and CDR2 YNNKEL (reference sequence). The CDR3 sequence is 18 residues long. Sequencing was done on a sample of PBMCs or a T cell subset sorted from them (not recorded which). The TCR sequence derives from an adult woman who had mild COVID-19 (a few samples of this study predate the infection). Cell type and time point are not known. The chain carries TRBV3-1 and TRBJ1-1; 8 bases map to TRBD1. The CDR3 reads CASSQVTGQGEWNTEAFF. In DNA, the CDR3 is TGTGCCAGCAGCCAAGTCACCGGACAGGGTGAGTGGAACACTGAAGCTTTCTTT.